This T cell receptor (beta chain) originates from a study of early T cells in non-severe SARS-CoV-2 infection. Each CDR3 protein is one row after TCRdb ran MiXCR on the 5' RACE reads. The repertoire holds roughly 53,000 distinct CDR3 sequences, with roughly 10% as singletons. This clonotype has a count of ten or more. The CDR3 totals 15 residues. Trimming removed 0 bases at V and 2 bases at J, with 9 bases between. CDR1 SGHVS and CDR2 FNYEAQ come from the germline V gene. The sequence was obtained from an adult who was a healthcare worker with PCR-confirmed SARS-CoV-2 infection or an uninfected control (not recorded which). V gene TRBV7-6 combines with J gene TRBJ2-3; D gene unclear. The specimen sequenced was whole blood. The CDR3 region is CASSLADGITDTQYF. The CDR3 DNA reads TGTGCCAGCAGCTTAGCGGACGGTATCACAGATACGCAGTATTTT.